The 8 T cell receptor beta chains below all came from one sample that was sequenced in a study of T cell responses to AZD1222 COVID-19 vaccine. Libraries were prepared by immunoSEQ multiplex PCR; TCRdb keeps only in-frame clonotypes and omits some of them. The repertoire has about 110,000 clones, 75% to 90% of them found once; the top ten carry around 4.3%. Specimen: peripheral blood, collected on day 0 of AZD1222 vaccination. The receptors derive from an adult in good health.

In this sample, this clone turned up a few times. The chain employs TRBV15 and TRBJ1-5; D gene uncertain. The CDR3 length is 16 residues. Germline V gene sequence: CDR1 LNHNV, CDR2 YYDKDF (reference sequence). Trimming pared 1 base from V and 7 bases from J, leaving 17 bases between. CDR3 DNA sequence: TGTGCCACCAGCAGAGGGGGTGAAGGGATGGTGCAGCCCCAGCATTTT. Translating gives CATSRGGEGMVQPQHF. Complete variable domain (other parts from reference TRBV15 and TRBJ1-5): DAMVIQNPRYQVTQFGKPVTLSCSQTLNHNVMYWYQQKSSQAPKLLFHYYDKDFNNEADTPDNFQSRRPNTSFCFLDIRSPGLGDTAMYLCATSRGGEGMVQPQHFGDGTRLSIL.

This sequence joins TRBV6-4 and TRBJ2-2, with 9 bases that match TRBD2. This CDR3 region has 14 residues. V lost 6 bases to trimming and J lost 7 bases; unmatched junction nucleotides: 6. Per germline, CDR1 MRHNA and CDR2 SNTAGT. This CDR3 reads CASSAGLAGGELFF. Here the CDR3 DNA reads TGTGCCAGCAGCGCGGGACTAGCTGGCGGGGAGCTGTTTTTT.

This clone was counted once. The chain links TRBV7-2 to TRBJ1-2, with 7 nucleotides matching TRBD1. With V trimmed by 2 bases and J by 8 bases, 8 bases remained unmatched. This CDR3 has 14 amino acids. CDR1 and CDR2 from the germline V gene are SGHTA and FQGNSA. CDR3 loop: CASSLNRGRGGYTF. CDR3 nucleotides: TGTGCCAGCAGCTTAAACAGGGGAAGAGGAGGCTACACCTTC. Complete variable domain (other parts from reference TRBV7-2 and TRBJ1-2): GAGVSQSPSNKVTEKGKDVELRCDPISGHTALYWYRQSLGQGLEFLIYFQGNSAPDKSGLPSDRFSAERTGGSVSTLTIQRTQQEDSAVYLCASSLNRGRGGYTFGSGTRLTVV.

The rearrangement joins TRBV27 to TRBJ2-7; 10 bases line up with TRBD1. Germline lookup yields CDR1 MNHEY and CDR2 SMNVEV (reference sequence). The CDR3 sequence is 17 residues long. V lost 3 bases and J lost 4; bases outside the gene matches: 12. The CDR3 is CASSFQGQGKIRYEQYF. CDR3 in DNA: TGTGCCAGCAGTTTCCAGGGACAGGGGAAAATAAGGTACGAGCAGTACTTC.

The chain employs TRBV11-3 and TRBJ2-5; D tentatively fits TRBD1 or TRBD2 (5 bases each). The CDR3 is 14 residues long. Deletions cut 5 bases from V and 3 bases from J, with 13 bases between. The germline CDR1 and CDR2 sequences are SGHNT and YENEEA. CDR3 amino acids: CASSQGPTEETQYF. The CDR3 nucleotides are TGTGCCAGCAGCCAGGGACCAACCGAAGAGACCCAGTACTTC.

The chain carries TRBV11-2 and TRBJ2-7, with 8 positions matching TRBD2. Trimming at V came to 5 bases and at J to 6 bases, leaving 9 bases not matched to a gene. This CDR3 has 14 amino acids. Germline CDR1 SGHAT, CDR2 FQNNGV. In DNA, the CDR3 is TGTGCCAGCAGCCTGGGACTAGGGGCGCGCGAGCAGTACTTC. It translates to CASSLGLGAREQYF.

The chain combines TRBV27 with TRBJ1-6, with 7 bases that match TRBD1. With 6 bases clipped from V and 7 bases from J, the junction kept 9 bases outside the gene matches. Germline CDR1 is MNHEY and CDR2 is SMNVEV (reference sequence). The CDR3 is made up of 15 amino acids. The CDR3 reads CASSPDRPLNSPLHF. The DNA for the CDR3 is TGTGCCAGCAGCCCGGACAGGCCCCTGAATTCACCCCTCCACTTT.

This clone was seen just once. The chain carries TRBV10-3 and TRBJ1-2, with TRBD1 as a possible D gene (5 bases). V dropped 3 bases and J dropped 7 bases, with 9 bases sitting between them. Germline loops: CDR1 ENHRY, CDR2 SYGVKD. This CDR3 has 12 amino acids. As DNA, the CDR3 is TGTGCCATCAGTGAACAGGCCTTTGGCTACACCTTC. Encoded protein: CAISEQAFGYTF.